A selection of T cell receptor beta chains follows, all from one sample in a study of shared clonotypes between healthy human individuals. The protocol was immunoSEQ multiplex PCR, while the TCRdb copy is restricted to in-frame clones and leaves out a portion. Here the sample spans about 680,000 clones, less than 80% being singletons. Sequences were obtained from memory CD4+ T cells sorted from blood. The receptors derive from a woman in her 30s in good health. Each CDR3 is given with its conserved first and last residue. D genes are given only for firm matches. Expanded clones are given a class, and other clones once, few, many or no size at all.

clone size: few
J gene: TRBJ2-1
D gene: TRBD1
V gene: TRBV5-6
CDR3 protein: CASSFLGRGTSSYNEQFF
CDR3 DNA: TGTGCCAGCAGCTTTCTCGGCAGGGGGACCTCTTCCTACAATGAGCAGTTCTTC

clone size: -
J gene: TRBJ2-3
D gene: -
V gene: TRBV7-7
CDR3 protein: CASSPGLSTDTQYF
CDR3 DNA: TGTGCCAGCAGCCCGGGACTTTCCACAGATACGCAGTATTTT

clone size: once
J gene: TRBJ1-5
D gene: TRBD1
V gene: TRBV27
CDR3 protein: CASSSSTDRVSNQPQHF
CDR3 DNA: TGTGCCAGCAGTTCTTCTACCGACAGGGTTAGCAATCAGCCCCAGCATTTT

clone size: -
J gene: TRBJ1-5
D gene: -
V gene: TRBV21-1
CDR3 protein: CASSEHYSNQPQHF
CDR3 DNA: TGTGCCAGCAGCGAGCACTATAGCAATCAGCCCCAGCATTTT

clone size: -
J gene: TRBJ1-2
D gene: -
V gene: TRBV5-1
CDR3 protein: CASSANRRGYTF
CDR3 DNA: TGCGCCAGCAGCGCCAATAGGAGGGGCTACACCTTC

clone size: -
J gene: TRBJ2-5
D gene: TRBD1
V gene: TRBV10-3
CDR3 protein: CAISNSGQGQETQYF
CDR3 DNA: TGTGCCATCAGCAATAGTGGACAGGGGCAGGAGACCCAGTACTTC

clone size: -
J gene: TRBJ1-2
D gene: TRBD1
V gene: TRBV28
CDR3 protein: CASSPGQGLYYGYTF
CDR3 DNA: TGTGCCAGCAGTCCAGGACAGGGGTTATACTATGGCTACACCTTC

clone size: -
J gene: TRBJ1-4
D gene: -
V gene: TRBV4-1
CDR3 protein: CASSSLHPSQGRDEKLFF
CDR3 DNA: TGCGCCAGCAGCTCCCTTCACCCCAGTCAGGGGCGGGATGAAAAACTGTTTTTT

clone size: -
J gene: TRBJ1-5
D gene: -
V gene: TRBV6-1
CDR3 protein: CASSEAPDSNQPQHF
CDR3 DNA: TGTGCCAGCAGTGAAGCGCCGGATAGCAATCAGCCCCAGCATTTT

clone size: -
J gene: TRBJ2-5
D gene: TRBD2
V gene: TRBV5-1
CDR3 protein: CASSLRTGGPQETQYF
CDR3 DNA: TGCGCCAGCAGCCTCCGAACGGGAGGACCCCAAGAGACCCAGTACTTC

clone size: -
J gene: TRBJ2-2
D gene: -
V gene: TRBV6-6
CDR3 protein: CASSYSFAGELFF
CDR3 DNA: TGTGCCAGCAGTTACTCTTTCGCCGGGGAGCTGTTTTTT

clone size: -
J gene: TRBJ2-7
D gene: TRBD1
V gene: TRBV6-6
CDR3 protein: CASSYEGALGPEQYF
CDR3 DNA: TGTGCCAGCAGTTACGAGGGGGCGCTGGGCCCCGAGCAGTACTTC

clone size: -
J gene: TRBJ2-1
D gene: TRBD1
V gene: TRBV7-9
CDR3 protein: CASRPGGPGPEQFF
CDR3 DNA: TGTGCCAGCAGGCCAGGGGGCCCGGGGCCTGAGCAGTTCTTC

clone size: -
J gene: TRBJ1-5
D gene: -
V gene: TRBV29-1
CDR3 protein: CSAVTGTNQPQHF
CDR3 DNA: TGCAGCGCAGTTACCGGGACAAATCAGCCCCAGCATTTT

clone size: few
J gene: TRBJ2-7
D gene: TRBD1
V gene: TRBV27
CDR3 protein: CASTRGTGVPYEQYF
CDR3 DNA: TGTGCCAGCACCCGGGGGACAGGGGTACCCTACGAGCAGTACTTC

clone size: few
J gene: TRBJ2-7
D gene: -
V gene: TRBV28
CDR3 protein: CASSSATYEQYF
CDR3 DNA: TGTGCCAGCAGTTCAGCGACCTACGAGCAGTACTTC

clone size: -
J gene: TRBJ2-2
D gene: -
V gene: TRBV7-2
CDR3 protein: CASSLGLATGELFF
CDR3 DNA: TGTGCCAGCAGCTTAGGATTGGCGACCGGGGAGCTGTTTTTT

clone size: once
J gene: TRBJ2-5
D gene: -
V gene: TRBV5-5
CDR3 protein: CASSLYSQETQYF
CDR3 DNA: TGTGCCAGCAGCTTGTATTCCCAAGAGACCCAGTACTTC

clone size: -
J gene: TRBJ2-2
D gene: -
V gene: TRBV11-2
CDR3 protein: CASSLAGTTNTGELFF
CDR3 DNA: TGTGCCAGCAGCTTAGCCGGGACAACGAACACCGGGGAGCTGTTTTTT

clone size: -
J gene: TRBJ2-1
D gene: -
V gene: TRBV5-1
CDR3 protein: CASSTWGASNYDEQFF
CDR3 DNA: TGCGCCAGCAGTACGTGGGGAGCTAGCAACTACGATGAGCAGTTCTTC

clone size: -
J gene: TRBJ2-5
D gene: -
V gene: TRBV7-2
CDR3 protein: CASSLVGRAETQYF
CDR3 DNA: TGTGCCAGCAGCTTAGTCGGCCGTGCGGAGACCCAGTACTTC

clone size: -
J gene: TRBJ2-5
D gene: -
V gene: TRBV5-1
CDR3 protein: CASSLAPGPETQYF
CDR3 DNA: TGCGCCAGCAGCTTGGCCCCGGGACCAGAGACCCAGTACTTC

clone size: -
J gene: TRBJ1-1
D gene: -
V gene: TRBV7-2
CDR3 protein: CASSQQALNTEAFF
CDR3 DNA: TGTGCCAGCAGCCAACAGGCTCTGAACACTGAAGCTTTCTTT

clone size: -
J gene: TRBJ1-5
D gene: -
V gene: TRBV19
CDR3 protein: CASSPRGGNQPQHF
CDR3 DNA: TGTGCCAGTAGTCCCCGGGGTGGCAATCAGCCCCAGCATTTT

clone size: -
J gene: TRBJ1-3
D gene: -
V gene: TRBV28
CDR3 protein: CASSLPGNTIYF
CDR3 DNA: TGTGCCAGCAGCCTCCCCGGAAACACCATATATTTT

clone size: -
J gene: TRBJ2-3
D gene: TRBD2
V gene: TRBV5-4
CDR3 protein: CASSFGGGPGDTQYF
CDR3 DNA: TGTGCCAGCAGCTTCGGGGGAGGGCCTGGAGATACGCAGTATTTT

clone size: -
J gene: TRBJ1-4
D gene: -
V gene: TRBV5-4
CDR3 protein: CASSVGGLGEKLFF
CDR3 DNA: TGTGCCAGCAGCGTTGGAGGGCTTGGGGAAAAACTGTTTTTT

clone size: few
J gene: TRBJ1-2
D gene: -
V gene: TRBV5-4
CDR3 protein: CASTLGGANYGYTF
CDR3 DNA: TGTGCCAGCACACTGGGGGGAGCTAACTATGGCTACACCTTC

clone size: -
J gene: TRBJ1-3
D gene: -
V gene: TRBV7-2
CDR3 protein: CASSLYAGTYSGNTIYF
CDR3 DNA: TGTGCCAGCAGCCTATACGCAGGGACTTACTCTGGAAACACCATATATTTT

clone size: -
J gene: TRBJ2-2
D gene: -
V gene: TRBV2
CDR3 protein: CASSEAPANTGELFF
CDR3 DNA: TGTGCCAGCAGTGAAGCGCCGGCGAACACCGGGGAGCTGTTTTTT

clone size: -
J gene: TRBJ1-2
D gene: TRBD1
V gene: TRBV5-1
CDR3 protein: CASSSNDRVGGYTF
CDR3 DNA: TGCGCCAGCAGCTCAAACGACAGGGTAGGAGGCTACACCTTC

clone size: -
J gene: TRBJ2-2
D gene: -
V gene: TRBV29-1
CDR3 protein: CSVAPANTGELFF
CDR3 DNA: TGCAGCGTTGCCCCAGCGAACACCGGGGAGCTGTTTTTT

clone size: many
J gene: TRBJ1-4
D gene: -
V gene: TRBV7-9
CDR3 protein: CASSFSSAGEKLFF
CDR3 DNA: TGTGCCAGCAGCTTCAGTAGTGCGGGTGAAAAACTGTTTTTT

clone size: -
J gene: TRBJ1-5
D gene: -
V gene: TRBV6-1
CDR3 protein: CASSESWDSNQPQHF
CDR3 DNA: TGTGCCAGCAGTGAAAGCTGGGATAGCAATCAGCCCCAGCATTTT